This T cell receptor (beta chain) was recovered during a study of control samples from healthy donors and cancer patients. Here immunoSEQ multiplex PCR was the method, and the copy in TCRdb shows in-frame clones only, minus some. The sample holds tens of thousands of clones; approximately 90% are singletons and the top ten take roughly 13%. This sequence originates from a man aged 50-59 years with lung cancer. Sequencing was performed on PBMCs.

This chain's CDR3 is CASSLGRGSYEQYF. For the CDR3, the DNA is TGTGCCAGCAGCTTAGGCCGGGGATCCTACGAGCAGTACTTC. The chain combines TRBV13 with TRBJ2-7; D is perhaps TRBD2 (5 bases). The germline CDR1 and CDR2 sequences are PRHDT and FYEKMQ (reference sequence). The CDR3 totals 14 residues. Deletions cut 0 bases from V and 1 base from J, with 7 bases between.